This is a list of T cell receptor beta chains from one sample in a study of blood T cell repertoires in COVID-19. The protocol was immunoSEQ multiplex PCR, while the TCRdb copy is restricted to in-frame clones and leaves out a portion. Among some 300,000 clones listed, just under 90% were seen once. Sequencing was done on a sample of peripheral blood. Every receptor here comes from a woman in her fifties or sixties with COVID-19, enrolled during active disease. The CDR3 runs from the conserved cysteine through the conserved F or W. A D gene is named only where the DNA matches it firmly. Size tells how often a clone was seen (once, few, many) or the class of an expanded clone, and some rows leave it out.

j_call | v_call | d_call | clone_size | cdr3_nt | cdr3_aa
TRBJ2-1 | TRBV3-1/TRBV3-2 | - | - | TGTGCCAGCAGCCAACAGTACAATGAGCAGTTCTTC | CASSQQYNEQFF
TRBJ2-5 | TRBV24-1 | TRBD1 | - | TGTGCCACCAGTGATTGGACCTCGACAGGGGGAGGGGAGACCCAGTACTTC | CATSDWTSTGGGETQYF
TRBJ2-3 | TRBV11-2 | TRBD1 | - | TGTGCCAGCAGCTCCGGGACAGGGGCCGTTCCACAGTATTTT | CASSSGTGAVPQYF
TRBJ2-1 | TRBV4-2 | - | many | TGTGCCAGCAGCCAAGTAGTCGAACTATACAATGAGCAGTTCTTC | CASSQVVELYNEQFF
TRBJ2-7 | TRBV5-1 | - | once | TGCGCCAGCAGCTTGCCACCTGGCGGCCGCGAGCAGTACTTC | CASSLPPGGREQYF
TRBJ2-1 | TRBV29-1 | TRBD2 | - | TGCAGCGTTGCTTTAGGGGTTCGTAGCGGGAGCTATGAGCAGTTCTTC | CSVALGVRSGSYEQFF
TRBJ2-3 | TRBV11-3 | - | - | TGTGCCAGCAGCCCGGGAAGAAATACGCAGTATTTT | CASSPGRNTQYF
TRBJ2-1 | TRBV27 | - | - | TGTGCCAGCAGTTTACCTGGGCAGGACAATGAGCAGTTCTTC | CASSLPGQDNEQFF
TRBJ2-3 | TRBV24-1 | - | once | TGTGCCACCAGTGATCCGCCGAGGGATACGCAGTATTTT | CATSDPPRDTQYF
TRBJ2-7 | TRBV27 | TRBD2 | - | TGTGCCAGCCGAGACATAGCGGGACCCTACGAGCAGTACTTC | CASRDIAGPYEQYF
TRBJ1-4 | TRBV5-1 | - | - | TGCGCCAGCAGCCCGGCTCCGGGCTCGGGGGAACTGTTTTTT | CASSPAPGSGELFF
TRBJ2-3 | TRBV27 | TRBD2 | - | TGTGCCAGCAGTCGGACTAGCGGAATCACAGATACGCAGTATTTT | CASSRTSGITDTQYF
TRBJ2-7 | TRBV6-6 | TRBD2 | - | TGTGCCAGCAGTTACATTCTAGCGGGAGGCGAGCAGTACTTC | CASSYILAGGEQYF
TRBJ1-5 | TRBV27 | TRBD1 | - | TGTGCCAGCAGTTTACAGGGGGCTTTTCAGCCCCAGCATTTT | CASSLQGAFQPQHF
TRBJ2-3 | TRBV18 | TRBD2 | - | TGTGCCAGCTCACCCCCTAGCGGGACAGATACGCAGTATTTT | CASSPPSGTDTQYF
TRBJ1-6 | TRBV5-1 | - | - | TGCGCCAGCAGCTTGCCCCCTCCGGGGTCACCCCTCCACTTT | CASSLPPPGSPLHF
TRBJ2-3 | TRBV5-1 | TRBD2 | - | TGCGCCAGCAGCTTGACAGCGGGAGGCCGGCTGGATACGCAGTATTTT | CASSLTAGGRLDTQYF
TRBJ2-5 | TRBV19 | - | - | TGTGCCAGTACGGTTGGAGAGACCCAGTACTTC | CASTVGETQYF
TRBJ2-1 | TRBV14 | TRBD2 | - | TGTGCCAGCAGCCAAGCCGTCCTGGCGGGAGGGACCAATGAGCAGTTCTTC | CASSQAVLAGGTNEQFF
TRBJ2-7 | TRBV6-5 | TRBD2 | - | TGTGCCAGCAGTATAGCGGGAGGTCTATCCTACGAGCAGTACTTC | CASSIAGGLSYEQYF
TRBJ2-3 | TRBV5-4 | TRBD2 | once | TGTGCCAGCAGCTCGGGGACTAGCGGGGCTAGCACAGATACGCAGTATTTT | CASSSGTSGASTDTQYF
TRBJ2-1 | TRBV7-9 | TRBD2 | once | TGTGCCAGCAGCTTAGTACAGGCTAGCGGGATCTACAATGAGCAGTTCTTC | CASSLVQASGIYNEQFF
TRBJ2-7 | TRBV6-6 | - | - | TGTGCCAGCAGTTACCCCGGACATGTTTACGAGCAGTACTTC | CASSYPGHVYEQYF
TRBJ2-6 | TRBV19 | - | - | TGTGCCAGTAGTATGCCCAGTGGGGCCAACGTCCTGACTTTC | CASSMPSGANVLTF
TRBJ2-7 | TRBV6-5 | TRBD2 | - | TGTGCCAGCAGCTTTTATAGCGGGAGAGAAAACGAGCAGTACTTC | CASSFYSGRENEQYF
TRBJ2-1 | TRBV6-5 | - | few | TGTGCCAGCAGTTACGCTAGCGTCTCCTACAATGAGCAGTTCTTC | CASSYASVSYNEQFF
TRBJ1-1 | TRBV27 | TRBD1 | - | TGTGCCAGCAGTTCGGGACAGCGAACAATGAACACTGAAGCTTTCTTT | CASSSGQRTMNTEAFF
TRBJ1-5 | TRBV7-9 | - | - | TGTGCCAGCAGCTTAGGGGCTGGACTGAATAGCAATCAGCCCCAGCATTTT | CASSLGAGLNSNQPQHF
TRBJ2-1 | TRBV5-6 | - | - | TGTGCCAGCAGCTTTGACTCAATGGGGGGTTACAATGAGCAGTTCTTC | CASSFDSMGGYNEQFF
TRBJ1-1 | TRBV9 | - | - | TGTGCCAGCAGCGCGGGAATACAGCCCATGAACACTGAAGCTTTCTTT | CASSAGIQPMNTEAFF
TRBJ2-7 | TRBV5-1 | - | - | TGCGCCAGCAGCTTGGCGGGAAGGTACGAGCAGTACTTC | CASSLAGRYEQYF
TRBJ2-2 | TRBV3-1/TRBV3-2 | TRBD2 | once | TGTGCCAGCAGCCGAGGGACTAGTCGGACCGGGGAGCTGTTTTTT | CASSRGTSRTGELFF
TRBJ1-2 | TRBV3-1/TRBV3-2 | - | once | TGTGCCAGCAGCCAAGCGTTTGGCTACACCTTC | CASSQAFGYTF
TRBJ1-5 | TRBV18 | - | - | TGTGCCAGCTCACCATTTGGGGGGGGCAATCAGCCCCAGCATTTT | CASSPFGGGNQPQHF
TRBJ2-5 | TRBV6-1 | TRBD1 | - | TGTGCCAGCAGTGAAGTGCATCGGACAGGGGGCTTAGAGACCCAGTACTTC | CASSEVHRTGGLETQYF
TRBJ2-7 | TRBV3-1/TRBV3-2 | TRBD2 | - | TGTGCCAGCAGCCCACTAGCGGTGGCCTACGAGCAGTACTTC | CASSPLAVAYEQYF
TRBJ2-7 | TRBV12-5 | TRBD1 | - | TGTGCTAGTGGTTTGACGGGACAGGGCTACGAGCAGTACTTC | CASGLTGQGYEQYF
TRBJ2-3 | TRBV9 | TRBD2 | - | TGTGCCAGCAGCGCACGCGGGGGGGGGACAGATACGCAGTATTTT | CASSARGGGTDTQYF
TRBJ1-2 | TRBV11-2 | TRBD1 | - | TGTGCCAGCAGCTTCGTCCCCGGACAGGGGGGCGTGGATGGCTACACCTTC | CASSFVPGQGGVDGYTF
TRBJ1-6 | TRBV15 | TRBD1 | - | TGTGCCACCGCCCTGGGACAGGGGAGTTCACCCCTCCACTTT | CATALGQGSSPLHF
TRBJ2-1 | TRBV12-5 | - | - | TGTGCTAGTGGTTCCCCCTCCGGGAGAATAAATGAGCAGTTCTTC | CASGSPSGRINEQFF
TRBJ2-1 | TRBV6-4 | TRBD2 | - | TGTGCCAGCAGTGACGGACTAGCGGGGGGGAATGAGCAGTTCTTC | CASSDGLAGGNEQFF
TRBJ2-7 | TRBV29-1 | TRBD2 | - | TGCAGCGTGAAGACTAGCGGGAGCTACGAGCAGTACTTC | CSVKTSGSYEQYF
TRBJ2-1 | TRBV3-1/TRBV3-2 | TRBD2 | - | TGTGCCAGCAGCCCCAGACTAGCGGAGGCCTACAATGAGCAGTTCTTC | CASSPRLAEAYNEQFF